Here is one TCR beta chain with its context. Its matching antigen is unknown. The data stem from a study of siplizumab effects on memory and regulatory T cells. Study-wide results and caveats: Naive T cells looked more diverse than memory cells, and they looked like major contributors to the alloresponse. For siplizumab cultures, the suppressive function of their proliferating Tregs was not confirmed.

The table came from immunoSEQ multiplex PCR; TCRdb's copy has only in-frame clones and leaves some out. The sample consists of over 80,000 clones, roughly 90% of them appearing once. CDR1 MNHNS and CDR2 SASEGT come from the germline V gene. Trimming took 6 bases from V and 5 from J, leaving 17 bases between them. CDR3 size: 15 residues. The chain uses TRBV6-1 and TRBJ1-5, with a tentative D call TRBD1 (6 bases). The sequence came from a human donor in good health. The sequencing input was Tregs sorted from blood. The CDR3 DNA sequence: TGTGCCAGCAGACCGCCGGGGGGCAAAGATCAGCCCCAGCATTTT. Translated: CASRPPGGKDQPQHF.